This T cell receptor (beta chain) was identified in a study of Graves' ophthalmopathy and Graves' hyperthyroidism. Findings of the study overall: Most expanded clonotypes from thyroid (those above 0.001 frequency) were also found in blood.

This clonotype was recorded many times. Antigen specificity is unknown. Thyroid ultrasound, orbital computed tomography, TRAb, serum thyroxine and clinical symptoms formed the basis of diagnosis. The authors used Ficoll-Paque density gradient centrifugation to separate PBMCs. The input was approximately 9.3 ml of fresh peripheral blood. Germline V gene lookup returns CDR1 MNHEY and CDR2 SVGAGI. V lost 2 bases and J lost 4, with 14 bases in between. This CDR3 contains 15 residues. The sequenced template was RNA, covering the TCR beta CDR3 region. First-round RT-PCR relied on HTBI primers, and a second-round multiplex PCR came next. TCRdb fed the multiplex PCR reads into MiXCR, producing one record per CDR3 protein. The sample holds fewer than 350,000 distinct CDR3 sequences, about a sixth seen once.

This clonotype was obtained from an adult man with Graves' ophthalmopathy. The chain couples TRBV6-5 to TRBJ1-1, with a possible D match to TRBD1 (6 bases). Specimen: peripheral blood. CDR3 sequence reads: CASSYEGGVATEAFF. The CDR3 coding sequence is TGTGCCAGCAGTTACGAGGGGGGCGTAGCCACTGAAGCTTTCTTT.